These 9 T cell receptor beta chains were all obtained from the same sample, sequenced in a study of cytomegalovirus exposure and HLA in healthy donors. This PCR relied on a set of 60 Vbeta primers and 13 Jbeta primers. TCRdb's table, derived via immunoSEQ multiplex PCR, lists solely in-frame clones and lacks some. The sample includes about 180,000 clones, 82% of them seen just once. The sequenced sample was PBMCs. Every receptor here comes from a man aged 35 to 55 in good health and CMV-seronegative.

The gene calls are TRBV28 and TRBJ2-2; 8 bases align to TRBD2. The ends lost 8 bases at V and 13 bases at J; junction bases unmatched: 18. This CDR3 spans 15 amino acids. Germline V CDR1 and CDR2: MDHEN, SYDVKM. CDR3 protein: CASGSGTRRSVVLFF. The CDR3 DNA reads TGTGCCAGCGGCTCCGGGACTAGGCGTTCCGTAGTGCTGTTTTTT.

This clone was observed a single time. The chain joins TRBV5-1 to TRBJ2-5; weak D call: TRBD1 (6 bases). The germline gives CDR1 SGHRS, CDR2 YFSETQ. The ends were cut back, 6 bases at V and 7 bases at J, with 16 bases in the middle. The CDR3 loop spans 13 amino acids. The CDR3 nucleotides read TGCGCCAGCAACCTCAGGGGCGAGGGGACCCAGTACTTC. Translating it yields CASNLRGEGTQYF.

V gene TRBV19 combines with J gene TRBJ2-1, with 16 bases matching TRBD2. CDR1 LNHDA and CDR2 SQIVND come from the germline V gene (reference sequence). CDR3 size: 18 residues. Trimming at V came to 5 bases and at J to 8 bases, leaving 12 bases not matched to a gene. CDR3 DNA: TGTGCCAGTAGTGGACAGACGGGACTAGCGGGGGGGAACGATGAGCAGTTCTTC. Residues: CASSGQTGLAGGNDEQFF.

CDR3 in DNA: TGTGCCAGCAGCCAAACAGGGGGCGACTATGGCTACACCTTC. The encoded protein is CASSQTGGDYGYTF. The V gene is TRBV6-6, the J gene TRBJ1-2, with TRBD1 identical over 9 bases. The trim removed 6 bases at V and 3 bases at J, leaving 5 bases unmatched. The CDR3 has 14 amino acids. Germline CDR1 MNHNY, CDR2 SVGAGI (reference sequence).

The chain carries TRBV28 and TRBJ1-1; D not resolved. V was trimmed by 3 bases and J by 3 bases, leaving 14 bases between them. This CDR3 comprises 15 residues. In germline, CDR1 is MDHEN, CDR2 SYDVKM. The CDR3 sequence is CASSFGGPEDTEAFF. CDR3 DNA sequence: TGTGCCAGCAGTTTCGGAGGGCCAGAGGACACTGAAGCTTTCTTT.

This chain links TRBV4-3 with TRBJ2-1, with 14 bases aligning to TRBD2. The germline V gene has CDR1 LGHNA and CDR2 YSLEER. With V trimmed by 3 bases and J by 14 bases, 6 bases remained unmatched. The CDR3 sequence is 14 residues long. Here the CDR3 reads CASSQGLAGVPKFF. The CDR3 DNA sequence: TGCGCCAGCAGCCAGGGACTAGCGGGAGTCCCTAAGTTCTTC.

The rearrangement links TRBV21-1 to TRBJ2-7; the table's D call, TRBD2, was not checked against the DNA. TRBV21-1 counts as a pseudogene. This CDR3 comprises 13 residues. CDR3 in amino acids: CASSKRRAYEQYF. In nucleotides, the CDR3 is TGTGCCAGCAGCAAAAGGAGGGCCTACGAGCAGTACTTC.

V and J are TRBV5-1 and TRBJ2-1; 10 nucleotides agree with TRBD1. The CDR3 length is 15 residues. The germline CDR1 and CDR2 sequences are SGHRS and YFSETQ. Unmatched junction bases numbered 8, after V lost 4 bases and J lost 7 bases. The CDR3 loop reads CASSIGTGESNEQFF. CDR3 DNA: TGCGCCAGCAGCATCGGGACAGGGGAATCGAATGAGCAGTTCTTC.

The V and J genes are TRBV5-4 and TRBJ2-5, with 7 bases fitting TRBD1. Per germline, CDR1 SGHNT and CDR2 YYREEE (reference sequence). The CDR3 runs to 15 residues. The V and J ends lost 0 bases and 2 bases, in that order; junction bases with no gene match: 4. The CDR3 DNA is TGTGCCAGCAGCTTGGGGGCCAGGGGGCAAGAGACCCAGTACTTC. Amino acids: CASSLGARGQETQYF.